A selection of T cell receptor beta chains follows, all from one sample in a study of PD-1 blockade in mismatch repair-deficient tumors. Sequenced by immunoSEQ multiplex PCR; TCRdb stores in-frame clones only, minus some. The sample carries about 34,000 clones, over 80% recorded once. Material: PBMCs, obtained approximately 6 weeks after starting pembrolizumab. The receptors originated from an adult with mismatch repair-deficient cancer. Both conserved end residues are part of each CDR3. Fields, in order: D gene, clone size, J gene, V gene, CDR3 protein, CDR3 DNA. The D gene is left open where the match is weak. Expanded clones get a size class; other rows say once, few or many, or leave the size out.

D gene: -; clone size: -; J gene: TRBJ2-1; V gene: TRBV18; CDR3 protein: CASSPARSPYNEQFF; CDR3 DNA: TGTGCCAGCTCACCCGCGCGGTCCCCCTACAATGAGCAGTTCTTC
D gene: -; clone size: -; J gene: TRBJ2-3; V gene: TRBV7-2; CDR3 protein: CASSLSSHFTDTQYF; CDR3 DNA: TGTGCCAGCAGCTTAAGTAGTCATTTCACAGATACGCAGTATTTT
D gene: -; clone size: -; J gene: TRBJ2-2; V gene: TRBV10-2; CDR3 protein: CASSETRKGPGELFF; CDR3 DNA: TGCGCCAGCAGTGAGACCAGAAAGGGGCCCGGGGAGCTGTTTTTT
D gene: -; clone size: -; J gene: TRBJ1-4; V gene: TRBV23-1; CDR3 protein: CASTGDLEKLFF; CDR3 DNA: TGCGCCAGCACCGGAGATCTTGAAAAACTGTTTTTT
D gene: -; clone size: -; J gene: TRBJ2-1; V gene: TRBV6-4; CDR3 protein: CASGKEGSSYNEQFF; CDR3 DNA: TGTGCCAGCGGGAAGGAAGGGAGCTCCTACAATGAGCAGTTCTTC
D gene: -; clone size: -; J gene: TRBJ2-5; V gene: TRBV21-1; CDR3 protein: CASSIPGTGPQETQYF; CDR3 DNA: TGTGCCAGCAGCATCCCGGGGACAGGTCCTCAGGAGACCCAGTACTTC
D gene: -; clone size: once; J gene: TRBJ2-1; V gene: TRBV27; CDR3 protein: CASRTLTLDNEQFF; CDR3 DNA: TGTGCCAGCAGAACCTTAACTTTAGACAATGAGCAGTTCTTC
D gene: TRBD1; clone size: -; J gene: TRBJ1-2; V gene: TRBV5-6; CDR3 protein: CASSFGTGGGYTF; CDR3 DNA: TGTGCCAGCAGCTTCGGGACAGGAGGTGGCTACACCTTC
D gene: TRBD2; clone size: -; J gene: TRBJ2-1; V gene: TRBV2; CDR3 protein: CASVSTSGGYNEQFF; CDR3 DNA: TGTGCCAGCGTCTCTACTAGCGGGGGCTACAATGAGCAGTTCTTC
D gene: -; clone size: -; J gene: TRBJ2-1; V gene: TRBV5-4; CDR3 protein: CASSLLVEQFF; CDR3 DNA: TGTGCCAGCAGCTTGCTAGTTGAGCAGTTCTTC
D gene: TRBD2; clone size: few; J gene: TRBJ2-1; V gene: TRBV7-9; CDR3 protein: CASSLGGPGEQFF; CDR3 DNA: TGTGCCAGCAGCTTGGGAGGGCCGGGTGAGCAGTTCTTC
D gene: -; clone size: few; J gene: TRBJ1-4; V gene: TRBV6-5; CDR3 protein: CASSRTGTNEKLFF; CDR3 DNA: TGTGCCAGCAGCCGCACGGGAACTAATGAAAAACTGTTTTTT
D gene: TRBD2; clone size: -; J gene: TRBJ2-7; V gene: TRBV28; CDR3 protein: CASSSPSGTYEQYF; CDR3 DNA: TGTGCCAGCAGCTCTCCTAGCGGAACCTACGAGCAGTACTTC
D gene: TRBD1; clone size: -; J gene: TRBJ1-5; V gene: TRBV2; CDR3 protein: CASSTVRDRAGPQHF; CDR3 DNA: TGTGCCAGCAGCACAGTCCGGGACAGGGCCGGGCCCCAGCATTTT
D gene: -; clone size: -; J gene: TRBJ1-1; V gene: TRBV19; CDR3 protein: CAGNPGNTEAFF; CDR3 DNA: TGTGCCGGCAACCCGGGGAACACTGAAGCTTTCTTT
D gene: -; clone size: once; J gene: TRBJ1-4; V gene: TRBV28; CDR3 protein: CASILRVATNEKLFF; CDR3 DNA: TGTGCCAGCATACTCCGGGTTGCAACTAATGAAAAACTGTTTTTT
D gene: TRBD1; clone size: -; J gene: TRBJ1-2; V gene: TRBV5-6; CDR3 protein: CASSLGPPGQGATNYGYTF; CDR3 DNA: TGTGCCAGCAGCTTGGGGCCCCCGGGACAGGGGGCGACTAACTATGGCTACACCTTC
D gene: TRBD2; clone size: -; J gene: TRBJ2-3; V gene: TRBV10-3; CDR3 protein: CAISVGTSGSTDTQYF; CDR3 DNA: TGTGCCATCAGTGTGGGGACTAGCGGATCCACAGATACGCAGTATTTT
D gene: TRBD1; clone size: -; J gene: TRBJ2-3; V gene: TRBV28; CDR3 protein: CANPRTGGDPRTQYF; CDR3 DNA: TGTGCCAACCCTCGGACAGGGGGCGATCCCCGGACGCAGTATTTT
D gene: -; clone size: few; J gene: TRBJ2-7; V gene: TRBV11-3; CDR3 protein: CASSLGSSSYEQYF; CDR3 DNA: TGTGCCAGCAGCTTAGGGTCTAGCTCCTACGAGCAGTACTTC
D gene: TRBD2; clone size: -; J gene: TRBJ2-1; V gene: TRBV28; CDR3 protein: CASKTSGRVAEQFF; CDR3 DNA: TGTGCCAGCAAAACGAGCGGGAGAGTGGCTGAGCAGTTCTTC
D gene: TRBD2; clone size: -; J gene: TRBJ2-3; V gene: TRBV28; CDR3 protein: CASLSLAVQYF; CDR3 DNA: TGTGCCAGCCTTTCCCTAGCGGTGCAGTATTTT
D gene: -; clone size: once; J gene: TRBJ1-3; V gene: TRBV5-6; CDR3 protein: CASSFLGEVQGNTIYF; CDR3 DNA: TGTGCCAGCAGCTTTCTTGGAGAGGTGCAGGGAAACACCATATATTTT
D gene: -; clone size: -; J gene: TRBJ2-3; V gene: TRBV2; CDR3 protein: CASSVYWSTDTQYF; CDR3 DNA: TGTGCCAGCAGTGTATACTGGAGCACAGATACGCAGTATTTT
D gene: -; clone size: -; J gene: TRBJ1-1; V gene: TRBV5-1; CDR3 protein: CASSLGGGGYDTEAFF; CDR3 DNA: TGCGCCAGCAGCTTGGGGGGAGGAGGTTATGACACTGAAGCTTTCTTT
D gene: -; clone size: few; J gene: TRBJ2-7; V gene: TRBV28; CDR3 protein: CASSLWGDEQYF; CDR3 DNA: TGTGCCAGCAGTTTGTGGGGGGACGAGCAGTACTTC
D gene: -; clone size: -; J gene: TRBJ2-2; V gene: TRBV29-1; CDR3 protein: CSPDRPAGLKINTGELFF; CDR3 DNA: TGCAGCCCCGATCGTCCGGCGGGACTCAAAATTAACACCGGGGAGCTGTTTTTT
D gene: -; clone size: -; J gene: TRBJ2-2; V gene: TRBV5-6; CDR3 protein: CASSWSTEKGAGELFF; CDR3 DNA: TGTGCCAGCAGTTGGAGTACCGAAAAGGGGGCCGGGGAGCTGTTTTTT
D gene: -; clone size: -; J gene: TRBJ2-3; V gene: TRBV5-4; CDR3 protein: CASSLAREGTDTQYF; CDR3 DNA: TGTGCCAGCAGCTTGGCTAGGGAGGGCACAGATACGCAGTATTTT
D gene: -; clone size: -; J gene: TRBJ2-1; V gene: TRBV7-6; CDR3 protein: CASSLAGEYNEQFF; CDR3 DNA: TGTGCCAGCAGCTTAGCGGGAGAATACAATGAGCAGTTCTTC
D gene: -; clone size: -; J gene: TRBJ1-3; V gene: TRBV5-6; CDR3 protein: CASSFGGALGNTIYF; CDR3 DNA: TGTGCCAGCAGCTTTGGGGGGGCCCTTGGAAACACCATATATTTT
D gene: TRBD1; clone size: -; J gene: TRBJ2-7; V gene: TRBV28; CDR3 protein: CASGRQGVYEQYF; CDR3 DNA: TGTGCCAGCGGGCGACAGGGGGTCTACGAGCAGTACTTC
D gene: TRBD1; clone size: few; J gene: TRBJ2-7; V gene: TRBV7-8; CDR3 protein: CASSRDSHYEQYF; CDR3 DNA: TGTGCCAGCAGTCGGGACAGCCACTACGAGCAGTACTTC
D gene: TRBD1; clone size: -; J gene: TRBJ1-1; V gene: TRBV29-1; CDR3 protein: CSIMKDRYTEAFF; CDR3 DNA: TGCAGCATAATGAAGGACAGGTACACTGAAGCTTTCTTT
D gene: TRBD2; clone size: -; J gene: TRBJ2-1; V gene: TRBV19; CDR3 protein: CASSSSGTSGSNEQFF; CDR3 DNA: TGTGCCAGTAGTAGCAGCGGGACTAGTGGGAGCAATGAGCAGTTCTTC
D gene: TRBD1; clone size: -; J gene: TRBJ2-7; V gene: TRBV29-1; CDR3 protein: CSAGQTYEQYF; CDR3 DNA: TGCAGCGCGGGACAGACCTACGAGCAGTACTTC
D gene: TRBD1; clone size: -; J gene: TRBJ1-1; V gene: TRBV27; CDR3 protein: CASRPERQGTAFF; CDR3 DNA: TGTGCCAGCAGACCAGAGAGACAGGGGACAGCTTTCTTT
D gene: TRBD2; clone size: -; J gene: TRBJ2-1; V gene: TRBV9; CDR3 protein: CASSGLAGGNNEQFF; CDR3 DNA: TGTGCCAGCAGCGGACTAGCGGGAGGTAATAATGAGCAGTTCTTC
D gene: TRBD2; clone size: few; J gene: TRBJ2-1; V gene: TRBV28; CDR3 protein: CASSLRLAGGPPYNEQFF; CDR3 DNA: TGTGCCAGCAGTTTACGACTAGCGGGAGGGCCCCCTTACAATGAGCAGTTCTTC
D gene: -; clone size: -; J gene: TRBJ2-1; V gene: TRBV9; CDR3 protein: CASSPPGSGSYNEQFF; CDR3 DNA: TGTGCCAGCAGCCCCCCCGGGAGCGGTTCCTACAATGAGCAGTTCTTC
D gene: -; clone size: -; J gene: TRBJ1-2; V gene: TRBV5-1; CDR3 protein: CASSPTKGLADGYTF; CDR3 DNA: TGCGCCAGCAGCCCGACCAAGGGACTTGCCGATGGCTACACCTTC
D gene: -; clone size: -; J gene: TRBJ2-7; V gene: TRBV28; CDR3 protein: CASSVSGRGIYEQYF; CDR3 DNA: TGTGCCAGTAGTGTTTCAGGTAGGGGCATCTACGAGCAGTACTTC